Presented here are 28 T cell receptor beta chains from one specimen sequenced in a study of T-cell memory formation after mild COVID-19. TCRdb used MiXCR to reprocess the 5' RACE reads, holding one entry per CDR3 protein. In the table there are roughly 450,000 distinct CDR3 sequences, around a sixth of which are singletons. Sequenced material: PBMCs or a T cell subset sorted from them (not recorded which). The receptors here all came from an adult woman who had mild COVID-19 (a few samples of this study predate the infection). Cell type and time point are not known.

This clonotype was recorded a few times. V usage is TRBV6-4 and J usage is TRBJ2-7; D gene ambiguous. The CDR3 spans 14 residues. Deletions cut 0 bases from V and 3 bases from J, with 9 bases between. Looked up from germline, CDR1 is MRHNA and CDR2 is SNTAGT. The CDR3 spells CASSDSICLYEQYF. CDR3 DNA sequence: TGTGCCAGCAGTGACTCGATCTGTCTCTACGAGCAGTACTTC.

The chain joins TRBV3-1 to TRBJ2-5, with TRBD2 matching 7 bases. V shed 8 bases and J 2 bases; nucleotides not matched to a gene: 5. Germline V gene lookup returns CDR1 LGHDT and CDR2 YNNKEL (reference sequence). The length of the CDR3 is 13 residues. CDR3 sequence reads: CASGGDFQETQYF. CDR3 bases: TGTGCCAGCGGGGGGGACTTTCAAGAGACCCAGTACTTC.

This clonotype has just a few counts. This CDR3 is CSARGGLAGVNEQFF. The CDR3 bases are TGCAGTGCTAGGGGTGGACTAGCGGGAGTTAATGAGCAGTTCTTC. The chain has TRBV20-1 and TRBJ2-1, with 13 bases identical to TRBD2. The CDR3 runs to 15 residues. V gave up 3 bases and J gave up 7 bases; unmatched junction bases: 6. The germline gives CDR1 DFQATT, CDR2 SNEGSKA (reference sequence).

This sequence joins TRBV6-5 and TRBJ1-1, with D hard to call. The CDR3 runs 17 residues. The ends were cut back, 2 bases at V and 5 bases at J, with 21 bases in the middle. Germline CDR1 reads MNHEY; CDR2 reads SVGAGI. As DNA, the CDR3 is TGTGCCAGCAGTTACCGGCCGGGCTTTCAAGGCCTGACTGAAGCTTTCTTT. Amino acids: CASSYRPGFQGLTEAFF.

This clonotype was counted between two and nine times. This rearrangement joins TRBV5-6 to TRBJ1-2, with no clear D. Deletions cut 2 bases from V and 8 bases from J, with 10 bases between. CDR1 is SGHDT and CDR2 is YYEEEE in the germline V gene. The CDR3 totals 12 residues. CDR3 nucleotides: TGTGCCAGCAGCTTTACATCGTGGGGCTACACCTTC. Translating it yields CASSFTSWGYTF.

This clonotype has just a few counts. The V and J genes are TRBV6-5 and TRBJ1-1; D gene uncertain. CDR1 and CDR2 (germline): MNHEY, SVGAGI. V lost 6 bases, J lost 3 bases, and 11 bases lay in between. This CDR3 comprises 13 residues. The DNA of the CDR3 is TGTGCCAGCAGGAAGACCTCGTACACTGAAGCTTTCTTT. Amino acid sequence: CASRKTSYTEAFF.

For this clonotype: At one of its ends the junction is not consistent with the germline gene, which may arise from a read error. The V call is TRBV18, the J call TRBJ1-6; D unresolved. Germline V lookup: CDR1 KGHSH, CDR2 LQKENI. This CDR3 region has 14 residues. In DNA, the CDR3 is TGTGTCAGCTCACCGCCATCCTATAATTCACCCCTTCACTTT. Amino acid sequence: CVSSPPSYNSPLHF.

This clonotype was recorded a few times. The V call is TRBV5-1, the J call TRBJ1-2; D ambiguous. The CDR3 runs to 13 residues. V dropped 1 base and J dropped 2 bases, with 6 bases sitting between them. Per germline, CDR1 SGHRS and CDR2 YFSETQ. The CDR3 is CASSLLGNYGYTF. The CDR3 DNA sequence: TGCGCCAGCAGCTTGTTGGGGAACTATGGCTACACCTTC.

The J gene is TRBJ1-1, the V gene TRBV27; no clear D. CDR1 and CDR2 from the germline V gene are MNHEY and SMNVEV (reference sequence). Between the trimmed V and J ends, which lost 4 bases and 5 bases, there was a span of 17 bases. The CDR3 is 15 residues long. The CDR3 loop is CASSSWIGVGTEAFF. The CDR3 nucleotides are TGTGCCAGCAGTTCTTGGATTGGGGTCGGGACTGAAGCTTTCTTT.

The chain combines TRBV12-3 or TRBV12-4 with TRBJ1-5, with D maybe TRBD1 (5 bases). Trimming took off 5 bases at V and 5 bases at J, with 16 bases between the two ends. The CDR3 has 15 amino acids. The CDR3 loop is CASSNTGINHQPQHF. CDR3 nucleotide sequence: TGTGCCAGCAGTAATACAGGTATCAATCATCAGCCCCAGCATTTT.

The CDR3 region is CASSPYGQGENTIYF. CDR3 in DNA: TGTGCCAGCTCACCGTACGGACAGGGAGAAAACACCATATATTTT. J is TRBJ1-3 and V is TRBV18, with 8 bases lining up with TRBD1. There are 15 residues in the CDR3. In germline, CDR1 is KGHSH, CDR2 LQKENI. The V segment lost 3 bases and the J segment 6 bases; nucleotides outside the gene matches: 7. The full variable domain, in which reference TRBV18 and TRBJ1-3 provide the parts outside the CDR3, is NAGVMQNPRHLVRRRGQEARLRCSPMKGHSHVYWYRQLPEEGLKFMVYLQKENIIDESGMPKERFSAEFPKEGPSILRIQQVVRGDSAAYFCASSPYGQGENTIYFGEGSWLTVV.

This clonotype has only a few counts. The J gene is TRBJ2-1, the V gene TRBV29-1; TRBD2 aligns across 9 bases. The junction had 9 bases not matched to a gene; V was cut back by 7 bases and J by 5 bases. Germline assignment: CDR1 SQVTM and CDR2 ANQGSEA. CDR3 length equals 14 residues. In nucleotides, the CDR3 is TGCAGCGGGACTAGCGACCTGTGGGACAATGAGCAGTTCTTC. It yields the protein CSGTSDLWDNEQFF.

This rearrangement joins TRBV12-3 or TRBV12-4 to TRBJ2-5, with D possibly being TRBD2 (6 bases). The CDR3 contains 16 residues. The germline V and J ends were trimmed by 3 bases and 4 bases, with 18 bases remaining between them. The CDR3 nucleotides are TGTGCCAGCAGTTTCGCGGGGCCCCAACAAGGAGAGACCCAGTACTTC. It encodes CASSFAGPQQGETQYF.

Note on this clonotype: With a much larger clone just one base away, this may be a read error. The chain combines TRBV7-2 with TRBJ1-1, with D tentatively TRBD1 (5 bases). The CDR3 covers 12 residues. With 2 bases removed from V and 9 bases from J, the gap between germline ends came to 10 bases. Germline V CDR1 and CDR2: SGHTA, FQGNSA. Here the CDR3 reads CASSLTGAQAFF. CDR3 nucleotide sequence: TGTGCCAGCAGCTTAACCGGGGCACAAGCTTTCTTT. The full variable domain, its missing parts supplied by reference TRBV7-2 and TRBJ1-1, is GAGVSQSPSNKVTEKGKDVELRCDPISGHTALYWYRQSLGQGLEFLIYFQGNSAPDKSGLPSDRFSAERTGGSVSTLTIQRTQQEDSAVYLCASSLTGAQAFFGQGTRLTVV.

The chain is built from TRBV18 and TRBJ1-6; perhaps TRBD1 as D (6 bases). This CDR3 region has 15 residues. Germline V lookup: CDR1 KGHSH, CDR2 LQKENI. V dropped 0 bases and J dropped 14 bases, with 17 bases sitting between them. CDR3 sequence reads: CASSPPGGAAPTLHF. For the CDR3, the DNA is TGTGCCAGCTCACCACCGGGGGGGGCCGCCCCGACCCTCCACTTT.

This clonotype was counted between two and nine times. The chain recombines TRBV6-6 with TRBJ2-5; a possible D gene is TRBD2 (6 bases). Trimming left V 2 bases short and J 5 bases short, with 12 bases between. Germline lookup yields CDR1 MNHNY and CDR2 SVGAGI (reference sequence). The CDR3 has 14 residues. CDR3 sequence: CASSYQRGGETQYF. In DNA form, the CDR3 reads TGTGCCAGCAGTTACCAGCGTGGGGGGGAGACCCAGTACTTC.

In its sample, this clonotype was seen a few times. This chain connects TRBV29-1 to TRBJ2-3; TRBD2 might be the D (5 bases). Trimming pared 6 bases from V and 0 bases from J, leaving 13 bases between. This CDR3 comprises 14 residues. The germline V gene encodes CDR1 SQVTM and CDR2 ANQGSEA. The CDR3 bases are TGCAGCGTCCATTTCGGGAAGAGCACAGATACGCAGTATTTT. Protein: CSVHFGKSTDTQYF.

This clonotype was observed at least ten times. This chain uses TRBV4-1 with TRBJ2-3; no firm D call. V lost 0 bases to trimming and J lost 6 bases, with 4 bases between them. This CDR3 comprises 12 residues. CDR1 MGHRA and CDR2 YSYEKL come from the germline V gene. CDR3 nucleotide sequence: TGCGCCAGCAGCCAAGAAGGGGATACGCAGTATTTT. Residues: CASSQEGDTQYF.

The V gene is TRBV27, the J gene TRBJ1-5, with D uncertain. The CDR3 is 13 amino acids. Germline V CDR1 and CDR2: MNHEY, SMNVEV (reference sequence). V was clipped by 5 bases and J by 5 bases, with 10 bases between them. This CDR3 reads CASSPVFHQPQHF. The DNA of the CDR3 is TGTGCCAGCAGTCCAGTATTCCATCAGCCCCAGCATTTT.

This chain uses TRBV20-1 with TRBJ1-1; D may be TRBD1 (5 bases). The CDR3 contains 12 residues. Germline V gives CDR1 DFQATT, CDR2 SNEGSKA (reference sequence). CDR3 sequence (DNA): TGCAGAGTGGGACCCCCGAACACTGAAGCTTTCTTT. It encodes CRVGPPNTEAFF.

This clonotype was picked up a small number of times. The chain couples TRBV4-2 to TRBJ2-7, with D perhaps given as TRBD1 or TRBD2 (5 bases each). The germline V gene encodes CDR1 LGHNA and CDR2 YNFKEQ. Trimming took 0 bases from V and 3 from J, leaving 12 bases between them. The CDR3 consists of 15 residues. The CDR3 spells CASSQDGGGGYEQYF. The CDR3 DNA follows: TGTGCCAGCAGCCAAGATGGGGGTGGGGGCTACGAGCAGTACTTC.

This rearrangement joins TRBV4-1 to TRBJ2-1; 11 nucleotides line up with TRBD2. CDR3 length equals 15 residues. The ends lost 4 bases at V and 6 bases at J; junction bases unmatched: 5. The germline V gene encodes CDR1 MGHRA and CDR2 YSYEKL. The DNA for the CDR3 is TGCGCCAGCAGCCCTGATAGCGGGGGGGCCAATGAGCAGTTCTTC. Translating gives CASSPDSGGANEQFF.

The chain links TRBV7-9 to TRBJ2-7; D possibly corresponds to TRBD1 (5 bases). Trimming cost V 1 base and J 6 bases, with 16 bases left between them. Germline V gives CDR1 SEHNR, CDR2 FQNEAQ (reference sequence). This CDR3 contains 15 residues. CDR3 protein: CASSLGYQGKGEQYF. The DNA for the CDR3 is TGTGCCAGCAGCTTAGGTTACCAGGGCAAGGGCGAGCAGTACTTC. The complete variable domain, with remaining parts taken from reference TRBV7-9 and TRBJ2-7, reads DTGVSQNPRHKITKRGQNVTFRCDPISEHNRLYWYRQTLGQGPEFLTYFQNEAQLEKSRLLSDRFSAERPKGSFSTLEIQRTEQGDSAMYLCASSLGYQGKGEQYFGPGTRLTVT.

The chain couples TRBV4-3 to TRBJ2-7; 9 bases align to TRBD1. Germline trimming cut 4 bases from V and 3 bases from J; bases unmatched to any gene: 13. Germline V gene data show CDR1 as LGHNA and CDR2 as YSLEER. The CDR3 is 17 amino acids. In DNA form, the CDR3 reads TGCGCCAGCAGCCGAGAGGAGGGGACAGGGATTGACTACGAGCAGTACTTC. This sequence encodes CASSREEGTGIDYEQYF.

This clonotype was picked up one time. This chain uses TRBV7-2 with TRBJ2-5; 8 positions agree with TRBD1. The CDR3 spans 14 residues. Germline V lookup: CDR1 SGHTA, CDR2 FQGNSA. Trimming cost V 4 bases and J 3 bases; bases outside gene matches: 4. CDR3 in DNA: TGTGCCAGCAGCTCGGGACAGGTTAAAGAGACCCAGTACTTC. It encodes CASSSGQVKETQYF.

This clonotype was seen more than once but under ten times. The CDR3 loop reads CSASTSGGAHGNEQFF. The CDR3 DNA follows: TGCAGTGCTTCGACTAGCGGGGGGGCCCACGGCAATGAGCAGTTCTTC. This chain connects TRBV20-1 to TRBJ2-1, with 14 bases aligning to TRBD2. CDR1 and CDR2 from the germline V gene are DFQATT and SNEGSKA (reference sequence). The V and J ends lost 5 bases and 6 bases, in that order; junction bases with no gene match: 9. The CDR3 loop spans 16 amino acids.

The rearrangement uses TRBV20-1 and TRBJ1-5, with 7 bases lining up with TRBD1. Germline V CDR1 and CDR2: DFQATT, SNEGSKA (reference sequence). V lost 0 bases to trimming and J lost 6 bases; unmatched junction nucleotides: 11. CDR3 length: 16 amino acids. Here the CDR3 reads CSARDRAGGVSQPQHF. For the CDR3, the DNA is TGCAGTGCTAGAGATCGGGCAGGGGGTGTGAGTCAGCCCCAGCATTTT.

This clonotype was observed a few times. The rearrangement joins TRBV5-8 to TRBJ2-3, with D tentatively TRBD1 (6 bases). Germline V lookup: CDR1 SGHTS, CDR2 YDEGEE. The CDR3 covers 16 residues. The V end lost 0 bases, the J end lost 1 base, and 12 bases lay between the germline ends. CDR3: CASSLVPGQRTDTQYF. DNA of the CDR3: TGTGCCAGCAGCTTGGTGCCGGGACAACGCACAGATACGCAGTATTTT.